A single sample is the source of the 6 T cell receptor beta chains below, sequenced in a study of pediatric ulcerative colitis. Clones were read by immunoSEQ multiplex PCR, and TCRdb kept only the in-frame ones, dropping some. The sample records 37,000 or so clones, over 65% being singletons. Sequencing used blood. These receptors were collected from a girl aged 10 to 17 with moderate ulcerative colitis.

The V and J genes are TRBV19 and TRBJ2-7, with 7 bases that match TRBD1. This CDR3 contains 13 residues. The germline V gene has CDR1 LNHDA and CDR2 SQIVND (reference sequence). Germline trimming cut 8 bases from V and 1 base from J; bases unmatched to any gene: 5. This chain's CDR3 is CASSTGLSYEQYF. The CDR3 DNA reads as TGTGCCAGTTCGACAGGGTTATCCTACGAGCAGTACTTC.

V and J are TRBV4-1 and TRBJ2-3, with 7 bases lining up with TRBD1. V lost 0 bases to trimming and J lost 0 bases; unmatched junction nucleotides: 9. This CDR3 has 18 amino acids. Germline CDR1 MGHRA, CDR2 YSYEKL. The CDR3 DNA sequence: TGCGCCAGCAGCCAAGACGGCTGGACAGGCTCTAGCACAGATACGCAGTATTTT. Its translation: CASSQDGWTGSSTDTQYF.

This chain links TRBV5-1 with TRBJ1-1; no reliable D call. This CDR3 comprises 14 residues. Trimming cost V 0 bases and J 1 base, with 7 bases left between them. The V gene's germline CDR1 is SGHRS and CDR2 YFSETQ. The CDR3 spells CASSLAERNTEAFF. CDR3 nucleotides: TGCGCCAGCAGCTTGGCCGAGCGGAACACTGAAGCTTTCTTT.

The rearrangement joins TRBV19 to TRBJ1-2, with D maybe TRBD1 (5 bases). V lost 5 bases and J 4 bases, leaving 11 bases between the germline ends. The CDR3 is 13 residues long. CDR1 LNHDA and CDR2 SQIVND come from the germline V gene (reference sequence). The CDR3 region is CASSHRNVYGYTF. The DNA for the CDR3 is TGTGCCAGTAGTCACAGGAATGTCTATGGCTACACCTTC.

This clone has just one count. The gene calls are TRBV11-2 and TRBJ2-4; 10 nucleotides align to TRBD1. The V and J ends lost 5 bases and 2 bases, in that order; junction bases with no gene match: 6. This CDR3 has 16 amino acids. The germline gives CDR1 SGHAT, CDR2 FQNNGV. Written as DNA, the CDR3 is TGTGCCAGCAGCCCTTGGACAGGGGGAACCAAAAACATTCAGTACTTC. Residues: CASSPWTGGTKNIQYF.

This clone showed up just a few times. The gene calls are TRBV6-4 and TRBJ1-2, with D possibly TRBD1 on 5 matching bases. Per the germline V gene, CDR1 is MRHNA and CDR2 is SNTAGT. The CDR3 consists of 13 residues. Trimming cost V 6 bases and J 5 bases, with 13 bases left between them. CDR3 loop: CASSVDSSYGYTF. The CDR3 nucleotides are TGTGCCAGCAGCGTCGACAGCAGTTATGGCTACACCTTC.